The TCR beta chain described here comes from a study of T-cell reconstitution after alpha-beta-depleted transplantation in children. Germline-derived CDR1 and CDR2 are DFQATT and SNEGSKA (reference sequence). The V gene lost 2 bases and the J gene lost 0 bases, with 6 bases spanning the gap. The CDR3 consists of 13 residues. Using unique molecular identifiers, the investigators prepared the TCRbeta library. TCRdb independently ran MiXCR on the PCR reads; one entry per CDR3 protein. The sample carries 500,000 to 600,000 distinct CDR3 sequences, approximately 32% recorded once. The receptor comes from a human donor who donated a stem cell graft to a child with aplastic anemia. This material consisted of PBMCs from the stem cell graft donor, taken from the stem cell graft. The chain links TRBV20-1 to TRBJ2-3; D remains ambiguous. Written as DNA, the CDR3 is TGCAGTGCTAGAACGACTAGCACAGATACGCAGTATTTT. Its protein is CSARTTSTDTQYF.